The entry that follows covers one T cell receptor beta chain sequence. Antigen specificity is unknown. The CDR3 has 14 amino acids. CDR1 is MNHEY and CDR2 is SVGAGI in the germline V gene. V lost 2 bases and J 2 bases, leaving 9 bases between the germline ends. Assay used: immunoSEQ multiplex PCR; TCRdb lists only in-frame clones, some missing. The data contain hundreds of thousands of clones, roughly 85% of them singletons. This sample is part of a study of cytomegalovirus exposure and HLA in healthy donors. Notes on the study in general: The tendency of first-cohort TCR clusters to co-occur in the 95 to 150 validation repertoires was the finding of a later analysis.

The donors were in the approximately 120-subject validation cohort, distinct from the 666-subject first cohort. V and J are TRBV6-5 and TRBJ2-5; D possibly corresponds to TRBD2 (6 bases). The sequenced sample was PBMCs. The receptor was derived from a young woman in good health and CMV-seronegative. In DNA form, the CDR3 reads TGTGCCAGCAGTTACGGGGGGAGTCAAGAGACCCAGTACTTC. This translates into CASSYGGSQETQYF.